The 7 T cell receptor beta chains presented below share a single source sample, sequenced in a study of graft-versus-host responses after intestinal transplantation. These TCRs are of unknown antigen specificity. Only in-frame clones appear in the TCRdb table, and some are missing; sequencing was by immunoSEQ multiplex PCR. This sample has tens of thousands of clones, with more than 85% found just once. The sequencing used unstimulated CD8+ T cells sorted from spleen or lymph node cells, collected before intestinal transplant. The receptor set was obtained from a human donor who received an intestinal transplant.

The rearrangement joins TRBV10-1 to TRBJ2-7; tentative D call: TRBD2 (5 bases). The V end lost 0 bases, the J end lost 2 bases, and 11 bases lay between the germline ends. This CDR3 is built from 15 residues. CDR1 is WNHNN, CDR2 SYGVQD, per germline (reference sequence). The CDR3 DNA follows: TGCGCCAGCAGTGAGTCGCCTAGCCTGACCTACGAGCAGTACTTC. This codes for CASSESPSLTYEQYF.

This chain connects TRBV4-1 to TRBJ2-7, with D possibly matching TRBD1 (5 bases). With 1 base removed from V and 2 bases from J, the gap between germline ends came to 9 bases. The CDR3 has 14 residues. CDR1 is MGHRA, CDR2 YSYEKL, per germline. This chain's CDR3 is CASSQVGRAYEQYF. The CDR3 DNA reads TGCGCCAGCAGCCAAGTGGGCAGGGCCTACGAGCAGTACTTC.

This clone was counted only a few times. CDR3 sequence: CAWSVLSGGNEKLFF. DNA for the CDR3: TGTGCCTGGAGTGTACTGTCAGGGGGAAATGAAAAACTGTTTTTT. The chain employs TRBV30 and TRBJ1-4, with 7 positions matching TRBD1. Germline CDR1 reads GTSNPN; CDR2 reads SVGIG (reference sequence). The ends lost 0 bases at V and 5 bases at J; junction bases unmatched: 6. The CDR3 runs 15 residues. Supplemented by reference TRBV30 and TRBJ1-4, the full variable domain reads SQTIHQWPATLVQPVGSPLSLECTVEGTSNPNLYWYRQAAGRGLQLLFYSVGIGQISSEVPQNLSASRPQDRQFILSSKKLLLSDSGFYLCAWSVLSGGNEKLFFGSGTQLSVL.

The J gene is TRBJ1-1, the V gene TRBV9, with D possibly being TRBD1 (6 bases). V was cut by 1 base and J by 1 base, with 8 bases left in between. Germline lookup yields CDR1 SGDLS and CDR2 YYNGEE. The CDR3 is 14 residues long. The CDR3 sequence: CASSVSGANTEAFF. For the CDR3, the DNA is TGTGCCAGCAGCGTATCAGGGGCGAACACTGAAGCTTTCTTT.

The chain's CDR3 is CASSMVNRGAFF. CDR3 bases: TGTGCCAGTAGTATGGTCAACAGGGGAGCTTTCTTT. The rearrangement joins TRBV19 to TRBJ1-1; 7 bases line up with TRBD1. With V trimmed by 3 bases and J by 10 bases, 5 bases remained unmatched. From germline, CDR1 is LNHDA and CDR2 SQIVND (reference sequence). The CDR3 covers 12 residues.

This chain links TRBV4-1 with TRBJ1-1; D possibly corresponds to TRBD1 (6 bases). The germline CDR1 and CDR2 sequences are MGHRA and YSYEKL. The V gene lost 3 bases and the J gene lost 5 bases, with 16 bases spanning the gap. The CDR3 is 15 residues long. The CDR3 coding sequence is TGCGCCAGCAGCCAGGCACAGGGTATATGGACTGAAGCTTTCTTT. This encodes CASSQAQGIWTEAFF.

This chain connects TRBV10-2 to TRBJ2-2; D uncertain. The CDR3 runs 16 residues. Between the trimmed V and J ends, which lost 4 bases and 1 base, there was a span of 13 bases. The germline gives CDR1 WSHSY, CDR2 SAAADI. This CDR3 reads CASSVLGLRNTGELFF. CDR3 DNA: TGCGCCAGCAGTGTTCTGGGCCTTCGGAACACCGGGGAGCTGTTTTTT.